This T cell receptor (beta chain) was sequenced in a study of tumor and adjacent non-tumor tissue in lung cancer. Study conclusions and caveats: Tumor repertoires had a smaller top 100 clone share than normal lung. Tumor tissue had significantly higher TCR diversity than normal lung.

No cell sorting was done before RNA was extracted from the tissue. The normal lung tissue was taken more than 3 cm from the tumor edge. In this sample, this clonotype turned up a few times. The antigen remains unidentified. The library came from three nested PCR rounds adapted from ARM-PCR protocols. TCRdb called the multiplex PCR reads again in MiXCR, with one record for every CDR3 protein. This sample carries more than 85,000 distinct CDR3 sequences, 65% of them seen once, and the ten largest clones take 15% to 20%. CDR3 length equals 15 residues. Germline-derived CDR1 and CDR2 are SGHAT and FQDESV (reference sequence). Between the trimmed V and J ends, which lost 3 bases and 2 bases, there was a span of 13 bases.

The receptor's source is a man younger than 40 with non-small cell lung cancer. The rearrangement links TRBV11-1 to TRBJ2-5; possibly TRBD2 for D (5 bases). Sequencing was done on a sample of distant non-tumor lung tissue. CDR3 in DNA: TGTGCCAGCAGCTTCATGTGGACTGGGCAAGAGACCCAGTACTTC. Translated: CASSFMWTGQETQYF.